This T cell receptor beta chain was retrieved from a study of blood T cell repertoires in COVID-19. Study at large: T cells, B-cell-depleted T cells, or PBMCs supplied cDNA or gDNA.

J lost 4 bases, V lost 2 bases, and 6 bases had no gene match. This CDR3 has 16 residues. CDR1 and CDR2 (germline): LGHNA, YSLEER. This clone was detected once. Participants spanned ages about 18 to 100 years and resided in 20 to 30 US areas. In the original processing: How many nucleated cells were present was estimated from reference gene primer amplification. Produced via immunoSEQ multiplex PCR; TCRdb's table is partial and in-frame only. D and trimming come from the DNA, and the V and J calls and clone size come from that table. There are some 200,000 clones in the sample; about 91% occur only once, and around a tenth lies in the top ten.

Sequencing was carried out using PBMCs or T cells enriched from blood (not recorded which). The V and J genes are TRBV4-3 and TRBJ2-3; 10 bases are a match to TRBD2. This clonotype originated in a man aged 18-30 years with acute COVID-19. The CDR3 region is CASSQTLAGAADTQYF. Written as DNA, the CDR3 is TGCGCCAGCAGCCAAACCCTAGCGGGAGCCGCAGATACGCAGTATTTT.